The sequence of this TCR beta chain was determined in a study of early T cells in non-severe SARS-CoV-2 infection. On the study more broadly: Sequenced bulk RNA came from whole blood that was unsorted, and chains were unpaired. Study-wide results and caveats: In VDJdb matching, anti-spike CD8 responses were favored while private and CD4 specificities went missing.

This CDR3 spans 14 amino acids. Germline V lookup: CDR1 MNHNS, CDR2 SASEGT. The J segment lost 1 base and the V segment lost 4 bases, leaving 3 bases of the junction unmatched. This clonotype was detected ten times or more. Antigen unknown. Unique molecular identifiers tagged individual cDNA molecules. TCRdb ran MiXCR on the 5' RACE reads and lists one entry per CDR3 protein. The sample holds roughly 48,000 distinct CDR3 sequences, approximately 5.6% seen once. The sample was whole blood. This rearrangement joins TRBV6-1 to TRBJ2-7, with 8 bases lining up with TRBD2. This sequence originates from an adult who was a healthcare worker with PCR-confirmed SARS-CoV-2 infection or an uninfected control (not recorded which). The chain's CDR3 is CASSVTSASYEQYF. CDR3 DNA sequence: TGTGCCAGCAGTGTGACTAGCGCTTCCTACGAGCAGTACTTC.